Listed below are T cell receptor beta chains from one sample, sequenced in a study of blood T cell repertoires in COVID-19. Some clones are missing from TCRdb's copy, which holds only in-frame ones; the method was immunoSEQ multiplex PCR. This sample yields 90,000 to 100,000 clones, of which 86% are seen a single time; over 1.5% belongs to the top ten. The specimen was peripheral blood. These receptors all stem from a man aged 80 or over with acute or convalescent COVID-19. Both conserved end residues are part of each CDR3. D genes are given only for firm matches. Not every row has a clone size; where given, it reads once, few, many or a size class.

V: TRBV4-2
size: NA
J: TRBJ1-1
D: NA
CDR3: CASSHPERGTEAFF
DNA: TGTGCCAGCAGCCACCCCGAGAGGGGGACTGAAGCTTTCTTT

V: TRBV30
size: once
J: TRBJ1-6
D: TRBD1
CDR3: CAWSSGQGRNSPLHF
DNA: TGTGCCTGGAGCTCCGGACAGGGTAGGAATTCACCCCTCCACTTT

V: TRBV18
size: once
J: TRBJ2-7
D: NA
CDR3: CASSTDSYEQYF
DNA: TGTGCCAGCTCAACCGACAGCTACGAGCAGTACTTC

V: TRBV27
size: NA
J: TRBJ2-1
D: NA
CDR3: CASSSGGAGEQFF
DNA: TGTGCCAGCAGTTCTGGGGGGGCGGGTGAGCAGTTCTTC

V: TRBV6-5
size: NA
J: TRBJ2-2
D: NA
CDR3: CASRTDRANTGELFF
DNA: TGTGCCAGCAGGACGGACAGAGCGAACACCGGGGAGCTGTTTTTT

V: TRBV29-1
size: NA
J: TRBJ1-6
D: TRBD1
CDR3: CSDPGGDNSPLHF
DNA: TGCAGCGACCCAGGGGGAGATAATTCACCCCTCCACTTT

V: TRBV4-1
size: NA
J: TRBJ2-1
D: TRBD2
CDR3: CASSQLAGGHSEQFF
DNA: TGCGCCAGCAGCCAGCTAGCGGGAGGGCATTCTGAGCAGTTCTTC

V: TRBV2
size: NA
J: TRBJ2-1
D: TRBD2
CDR3: CASSPQGLASNNEQFF
DNA: TGTGCCAGCAGTCCTCAGGGACTAGCGAGTAACAATGAGCAGTTCTTC

V: TRBV7-8
size: once
J: TRBJ1-1
D: NA
CDR3: CASSLPVQGSEAFF
DNA: TGTGCCAGCAGCTTACCCGTGCAGGGCTCTGAAGCTTTCTTT

V: TRBV19
size: NA
J: TRBJ2-1
D: NA
CDR3: CASSITGQAYNEQFF
DNA: TGTGCCAGTAGTATAACAGGGCAAGCTTACAATGAGCAGTTCTTC

V: TRBV6-6
size: once
J: TRBJ2-2
D: TRBD2
CDR3: CASSPGVAGGPGELFF
DNA: TGTGCCAGCAGTCCCGGGGTAGCGGGAGGGCCCGGGGAGCTGTTTTTT

V: TRBV20-1
size: NA
J: TRBJ2-1
D: NA
CDR3: CSASSGAYNEQFF
DNA: TGCAGTGCTAGTAGCGGCGCCTACAATGAGCAGTTCTTC

V: TRBV5-8
size: NA
J: TRBJ2-4
D: NA
CDR3: CASSPVGDSCYF
DNA: TGTGCCAGCAGCCCGGTAGGAGACTCCTGTTACTTC

V: TRBV7-3
size: NA
J: TRBJ2-3
D: NA
CDR3: CASSYGLDTDTQYF
DNA: TGTGCCAGCAGCTACGGGTTAGACACAGATACGCAGTATTTT

V: TRBV7-3
size: NA
J: TRBJ1-6
D: NA
CDR3: CASGLYNSPLHF
DNA: TGTGCATCTGGCCTGTATAATTCACCCCTCCACTTT

V: TRBV5-5
size: NA
J: TRBJ1-3
D: NA
CDR3: CASSLEGHSGNTIYF
DNA: TGTGCCAGCAGCTTGGAGGGGCACTCTGGAAACACCATATATTTT

V: TRBV11-2
size: NA
J: TRBJ2-1
D: NA
CDR3: CASSQQGLAVSGNEQFF
DNA: TGTGCCAGCAGCCAACAGGGTCTAGCGGTATCAGGCAATGAGCAGTTCTTC

V: TRBV9
size: NA
J: TRBJ2-3
D: NA
CDR3: CASSVGGGSTDTQYF
DNA: TGTGCCAGCAGCGTAGGAGGCGGGAGCACAGATACGCAGTATTTT

V: TRBV7-3
size: NA
J: TRBJ2-7
D: NA
CDR3: CASSLTNGGEQYF
DNA: TGTGCCAGCAGCTTAACGAACGGGGGCGAGCAGTACTTC

V: TRBV29-1
size: NA
J: TRBJ1-1
D: NA
CDR3: CSVERGGTEAFF
DNA: TGCAGCGTTGAACGAGGGGGCACTGAAGCTTTCTTT

V: TRBV5-1
size: NA
J: TRBJ2-7
D: TRBD2
CDR3: CASSWTSGEQYF
DNA: TGCGCCAGCAGTTGGACTAGCGGAGAGCAGTACTTC

V: TRBV5-1
size: NA
J: TRBJ2-2
D: NA
CDR3: CASSLSSGRTGELFF
DNA: TGCGCCAGCAGCTTGAGTTCAGGGCGTACCGGGGAGCTGTTTTTT

V: TRBV14
size: NA
J: TRBJ2-3
D: NA
CDR3: CASSQGSQGWTDTQYF
DNA: TGTGCCAGCAGCCAAGGGTCTCAGGGATGGACAGATACGCAGTATTTT

V: TRBV18
size: NA
J: TRBJ1-3
D: TRBD1
CDR3: CASSQDRADGNTIYF
DNA: TGTGCCAGCTCTCAAGACAGGGCGGATGGAAACACCATATATTTT

V: TRBV10-3
size: NA
J: TRBJ1-4
D: TRBD1
CDR3: CAISRDSTNEKLFF
DNA: TGTGCCATCAGCCGGGACAGTACTAATGAAAAACTGTTTTTT

V: TRBV28
size: NA
J: TRBJ2-1
D: TRBD2
CDR3: CASSTIMTSGRTYNEQFF
DNA: TGTGCCAGCAGCACTATCATGACTAGCGGGAGAACCTACAATGAGCAGTTCTTC